This T cell receptor (beta chain) was profiled in a study of T cell responses to AZD1222 COVID-19 vaccine. Sequencing was performed with immunoSEQ multiplex PCR; in TCRdb, only in-frame clones are kept and a portion is missing. In the table there are 110,000 to 150,000 clones, approximately 88% of which are singletons. CDR3 length equals 16 residues. Per the germline V gene, CDR1 is SGDLS and CDR2 is YYNGEE. Trimming shortened V by 4 bases and J by 5 bases, and 19 bases separated the two germline ends. The chain recombines TRBV9 with TRBJ2-1, with a possible D match to TRBD2 (6 bases). The sample was peripheral blood, taken on day 0 of AZD1222 vaccination. The TCR sequence derives from an adult in good health. The CDR3 region has the DNA TGTGCCAGCAGCTTAGAGGCGGGATGGGGAAACAATGAGCAGTTCTTC. It is translated as CASSLEAGWGNNEQFF.